This T cell receptor (beta chain) was sequenced for a study of blood T cell repertoires in COVID-19. Study details: The United States, Italy and Spain were the sources of the acute and convalescent COVID-19 samples. PBMCs, B-cell-depleted T cells, or T cells provided the cDNA or gDNA that made up the material.

Germline V gene sequence: CDR1 SGHVS, CDR2 FQNEAQ. V was clipped by 2 bases and J by 3 bases, with 8 bases between them. The CDR3 is 14 amino acids. Study processing details: Using reference gene primer amplification, nucleated cell counts were estimated. Sequencing used immunoSEQ multiplex PCR; TCRdb keeps in-frame clones, though not all of them. V, J and clone size are those of that table, while D and trimming were read from the DNA. This repertoire shows 30,000 to 35,000 clones, around 87% found once; its top ten account for roughly an eighth. The chain has TRBV7-8 and TRBJ1-5; D is uncertain. The sequenced material came from peripheral blood. The TCR comes from a man in his sixties with active COVID-19. CDR3 coding DNA: TGTGCCAGCAGCTTACTATCTGCCAATCAGCCCCAGCATTTT. Translation gives CASSLLSANQPQHF.